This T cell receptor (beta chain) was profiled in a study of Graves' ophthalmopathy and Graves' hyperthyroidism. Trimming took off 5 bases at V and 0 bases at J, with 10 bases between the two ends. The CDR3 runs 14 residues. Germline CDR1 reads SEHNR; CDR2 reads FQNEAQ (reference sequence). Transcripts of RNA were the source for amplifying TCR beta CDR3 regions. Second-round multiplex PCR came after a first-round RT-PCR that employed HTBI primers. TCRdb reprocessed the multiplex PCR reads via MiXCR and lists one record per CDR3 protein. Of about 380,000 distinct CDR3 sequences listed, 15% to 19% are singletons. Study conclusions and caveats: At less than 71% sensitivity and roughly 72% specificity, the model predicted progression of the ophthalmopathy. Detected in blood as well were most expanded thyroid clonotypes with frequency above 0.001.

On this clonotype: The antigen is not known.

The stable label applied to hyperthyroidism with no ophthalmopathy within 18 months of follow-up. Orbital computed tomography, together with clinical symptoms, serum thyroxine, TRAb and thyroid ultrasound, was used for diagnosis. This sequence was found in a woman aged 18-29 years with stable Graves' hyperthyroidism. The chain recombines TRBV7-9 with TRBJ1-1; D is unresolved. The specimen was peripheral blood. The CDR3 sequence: CASSPNPVNTEAFF. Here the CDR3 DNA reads TGTGCCAGCAGCCCCAACCCAGTGAACACTGAAGCTTTCTTT.